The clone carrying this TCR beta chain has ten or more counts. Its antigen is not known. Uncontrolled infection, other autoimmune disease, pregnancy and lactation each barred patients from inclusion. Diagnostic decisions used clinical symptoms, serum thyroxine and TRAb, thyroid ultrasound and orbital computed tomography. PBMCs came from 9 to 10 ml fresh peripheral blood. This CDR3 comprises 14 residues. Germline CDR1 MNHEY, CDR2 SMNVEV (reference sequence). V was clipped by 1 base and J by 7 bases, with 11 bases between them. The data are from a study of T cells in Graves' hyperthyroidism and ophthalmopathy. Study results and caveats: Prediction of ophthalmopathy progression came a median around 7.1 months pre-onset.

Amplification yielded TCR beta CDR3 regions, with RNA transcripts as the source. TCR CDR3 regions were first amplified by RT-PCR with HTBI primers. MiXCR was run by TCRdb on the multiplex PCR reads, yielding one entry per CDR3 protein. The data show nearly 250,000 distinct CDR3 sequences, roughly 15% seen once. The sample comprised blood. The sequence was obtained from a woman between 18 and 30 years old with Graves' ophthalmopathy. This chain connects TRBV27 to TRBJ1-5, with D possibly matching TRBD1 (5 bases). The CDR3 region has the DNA TGTGCCAGCAGTTTATTCAGGGAGGACCAGCCCCAGCATTTT. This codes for CASSLFREDQPQHF.